A single sample gave rise to the 17 T cell receptor beta chains below, sequenced in a study of blood T cell repertoires in COVID-19. Only in-frame clones appear in the TCRdb table, and some are missing; sequencing was by immunoSEQ multiplex PCR. The sample records 350,000 to 500,000 clones, around 90% being singletons. Sequenced input: peripheral blood. These receptor sequences come from a man younger than 35 with COVID-19, enrolled during active disease.

V and J are TRBV7-8 and TRBJ2-7; D is uncertain. The CDR3 consists of 14 residues. V was shortened by 5 bases and J by 6 bases, with 17 bases between the two germline ends. Germline V lookup: CDR1 SGHVS, CDR2 FQNEAQ. CDR3 in amino acids: CASSPRHSSPEQYF. DNA for the CDR3: TGTGCCAGCAGCCCACGTCACAGTTCTCCCGAGCAGTACTTC.

V usage is TRBV2 and J usage is TRBJ2-7, with 10 bases aligning to TRBD2. After removal of 8 bases from V and 0 bases from J, the junction contained 4 bases not matched to a gene. The CDR3 consists of 14 residues. Germline V gene sequence: CDR1 SNHLY, CDR2 FYNNEI. The CDR3 nucleotides read TGTGCCAGCTGTACTAGCGGGATCTCCTACGAGCAGTACTTC. This encodes CASCTSGISYEQYF.

The chain combines TRBV6-5 with TRBJ2-1; 9 bases fit TRBD1. In germline, CDR1 is MNHEY, CDR2 SVGAGI. The V and J ends lost 4 bases and 3 bases, in that order; junction bases with no gene match: 4. This CDR3 comprises 15 residues. In DNA form, the CDR3 reads TGTGCCAGCAGTTCCGGGACAGGGATCTACAATGAGCAGTTCTTC. Protein: CASSSGTGIYNEQFF.

This chain uses TRBV25-1 with TRBJ2-3; TRBD2 aligns across 12 bases. CDR1 and CDR2 from the germline V gene are MGHDK and SYGVNS. Trimming at V came to 4 bases and at J to 2 bases, leaving 1 base not matched to a gene. The CDR3 sequence is 15 residues long. CDR3 sequence: CASSGTSGVTDTQYF. DNA for the CDR3: TGTGCCAGCAGTGGGACTAGCGGGGTCACAGATACGCAGTATTTT.

V is TRBV5-1 and J is TRBJ1-2, with D possibly being TRBD1 (5 bases). Germline V gene sequence: CDR1 SGHRS, CDR2 YFSETQ. Trimming took 0 bases from V and 6 from J, leaving 15 bases between them. The CDR3 extends over 15 amino acids. CDR3 sequence: CASSLEFVREHGYTF. CDR3 nucleotide sequence: TGCGCCAGCAGCTTGGAGTTTGTCAGGGAACATGGCTACACCTTC. Drawing the rest from reference TRBV5-1 and TRBJ1-2, the complete variable domain is KAGVTQTPRYLIKTRGQQVTLSCSPISGHRSVSWYQQTPGQGLQFLFEYFSETQRNKGNFPGRFSGRQFSNSRSEMNVSTLELGDSALYLCASSLEFVREHGYTFGSGTRLTVV.

This rearrangement joins TRBV21-1 to TRBJ1-1. TRBV21-1 is reported as a pseudogene. There are 15 residues in the CDR3. The CDR3 loop reads CASSKAGGVHTEAFF. CDR3 coding DNA: TGTGCCAGCAGCAAAGCAGGAGGGGTTCACACTGAAGCTTTCTTT.

The chain carries TRBV6-1 and TRBJ2-7; TRBD1 aligns across 9 bases. The CDR3 covers 15 residues. Germline-derived CDR1 and CDR2 are MNHNS and SASEGT. V lost 3 bases and J lost 3; bases outside the gene matches: 6. CDR3 loop: CASSDQTGGFYEQYF. For the CDR3, the DNA is TGTGCCAGCAGTGACCAGACAGGGGGTTTCTACGAGCAGTACTTC.

Concerning this clone itself: Within the sample, other DNA sequences also encode this same CDR3. V and J are TRBV6-5 and TRBJ1-2; D remains unclear. From germline, CDR1 is MNHEY and CDR2 SVGAGI. The CDR3 covers 11 residues. V dropped 2 bases and J dropped 8 bases, with 6 bases sitting between them. The DNA of the CDR3 is TGTGCCAGCAGTTACCCGGGAGGCTACACCTTC. Translation gives CASSYPGGYTF.

This clone was detected once. V and J are TRBV11-3 and TRBJ2-1; 7 bases are a match to TRBD1. J gave up 6 bases and V 1 base, and 15 bases lay outside the gene matches. Germline-derived CDR1 and CDR2 are SGHNT and YENEEA. This CDR3 is 18 amino acids long. The CDR3 loop reads CASSLGAVAGGGTNEQFF. The CDR3 nucleotides are TGTGCCAGCAGCTTAGGGGCCGTTGCAGGGGGTGGGACCAATGAGCAGTTCTTC.

CDR3 protein: CASSKSWTGSEKGAIYF. The CDR3 nucleotides are TGTGCCAGCAGCAAATCTTGGACAGGGAGTGAGAAGGGCGCCATATATTTT. The V and J genes are TRBV7-6 and TRBJ1-3, with TRBD1 matching 8 bases. Per the germline V gene, CDR1 is SGHVS and CDR2 is FNYEAQ. With V trimmed by 5 bases and J by 11 bases, 20 bases remained unmatched. CDR3 size: 17 residues.

V is TRBV3-1 (or the pseudogene TRBV3-2) and J is TRBJ2-1; D is possibly TRBD1 (6 bases). Germline assignment: CDR1 LGHDT and CDR2 YNNKEL (reference sequence). The CDR3 is 15 residues long. Trimming removed 1 base at V and 2 bases at J, with 9 bases between. The CDR3, as DNA: TGTGCCAGCAGCCAAGGTTGGGACACCTACAATGAGCAGTTCTTC. The encoded protein is CASSQGWDTYNEQFF.

This clone was seen just once. The chain is built from TRBV5-5 and TRBJ2-7; TRBD1 is a possible D gene (6 bases). Germline V gives CDR1 SGHKS, CDR2 YYEKEE (reference sequence). V lost 7 bases and J lost 0, with 14 bases in between. The CDR3 totals 14 residues. The CDR3 here is CASVWDTTSYEQYF. In DNA form, the CDR3 reads TGTGCCAGCGTTTGGGACACGACCTCCTACGAGCAGTACTTC.

The rearrangement joins TRBV5-4 to TRBJ2-7, with 10 bases matching TRBD2. The germline V gene has CDR1 SGHNT and CDR2 YYREEE (reference sequence). The ends lost 1 base at V and 2 bases at J; junction bases unmatched: 9. The CDR3 is made up of 17 amino acids. CDR3 in amino acids: CASSLLSSGSYTYEQYF. CDR3 nucleotides: TGTGCCAGCAGCTTGTTGTCTAGCGGGAGTTATACCTACGAGCAGTACTTC.

The chain joins TRBV10-1 to TRBJ2-3, with TRBD2 matching over 8 bases. The CDR3 is 18 residues long. CDR1 WNHNN and CDR2 SYGVQD come from the germline V gene (reference sequence). The trim removed 2 bases at V and 5 bases at J, leaving 15 bases unmatched. Here the CDR3 reads CASSEAPLTSGKGDTQYF. The CDR3 DNA sequence: TGCGCCAGCAGTGAGGCCCCTCTTACTAGCGGCAAGGGAGATACGCAGTATTTT.

CDR3 in DNA: TGTGCCAGCAGCTTGGGGCGGGACGGCTCTAACTATGGCTACACCTTC. Protein product: CASSLGRDGSNYGYTF. The gene calls are TRBV5-4 and TRBJ1-2; D perhaps matches TRBD1 (5 bases). The CDR3 sequence is 16 residues long. V shed 0 bases and J shed 0 bases, with 12 bases lying between them. Germline CDR1 reads SGHNT; CDR2 reads YYREEE (reference sequence).

This clone was observed a single time. The chain recombines TRBV11-1 with TRBJ1-1; 10 bases map to TRBD1. The junction had 8 bases not matched to a gene; V was cut back by 5 bases and J by 5 bases. This CDR3 spans 15 amino acids. Germline V lookup: CDR1 SGHAT, CDR2 FQDESV (reference sequence). The CDR3 DNA is TGTGCCAGCAGCCATCCGGGACAGGGGAGGACTGAAGCTTTCTTT. This sequence encodes CASSHPGQGRTEAFF. The full variable domain, with the rest looked up from reference TRBV11-1 and TRBJ1-1, is EAEVAQSPRYKITEKSQAVAFWCDPISGHATLYWYRQILGQGPELLVQFQDESVVDDSQLPKDRFSAERLKGVDSTLKIQPAELGDSAMYLCASSHPGQGRTEAFFGQGTRLTVV.

This chain connects TRBV7-2 to TRBJ2-7, with 10 nucleotides matching TRBD1. There are 18 residues in the CDR3. Germline trimming cut 5 bases from V and 5 bases from J; bases unmatched to any gene: 18. Germline assignment: CDR1 SGHTA and CDR2 FQGNSA. CDR3 sequence (DNA): TGTGCCAGCAGCAAAGTCTTCAAAATGACAGGGGGCCCCCACGAGCAGTACTTC. It translates to CASSKVFKMTGGPHEQYF. The variable domain in full, completed from reference TRBV7-2 and TRBJ2-7, reads GAGVSQSPSNKVTEKGKDVELRCDPISGHTALYWYRQSLGQGLEFLIYFQGNSAPDKSGLPSDRFSAERTGGSVSTLTIQRTQQEDSAVYLCASSKVFKMTGGPHEQYFGPGTRLTVT.